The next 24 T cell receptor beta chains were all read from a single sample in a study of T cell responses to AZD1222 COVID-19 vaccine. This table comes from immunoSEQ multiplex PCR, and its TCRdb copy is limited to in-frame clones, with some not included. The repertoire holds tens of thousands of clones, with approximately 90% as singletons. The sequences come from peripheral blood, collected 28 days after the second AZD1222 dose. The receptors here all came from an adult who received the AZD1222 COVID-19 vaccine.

The CDR3: CATSRGLLEQFF. The CDR3, as DNA: TGTGCCACCAGCAGAGGATTGCTTGAGCAGTTCTTC. The genes are TRBV15 and TRBJ2-1; D is unresolved. CDR1 and CDR2 from the germline V gene are LNHNV and YYDKDF (reference sequence). The V and J ends lost 1 base and 9 bases respectively, with 7 bases between them. The CDR3 runs 12 residues. The variable domain in full, completed from reference TRBV15 and TRBJ2-1, reads DAMVIQNPRYQVTQFGKPVTLSCSQTLNHNVMYWYQQKSSQAPKLLFHYYDKDFNNEADTPDNFQSRRPNTSFCFLDIRSPGLGDTAMYLCATSRGLLEQFFGPGTRLTVL.

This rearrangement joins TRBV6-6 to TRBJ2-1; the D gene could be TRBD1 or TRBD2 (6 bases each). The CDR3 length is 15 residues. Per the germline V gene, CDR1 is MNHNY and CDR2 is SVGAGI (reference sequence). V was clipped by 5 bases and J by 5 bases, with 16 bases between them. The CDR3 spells CASSTRGGPNNEQFF. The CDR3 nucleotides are TGTGCCAGCAGTACCCGAGGGGGGCCTAACAATGAGCAGTTCTTC.

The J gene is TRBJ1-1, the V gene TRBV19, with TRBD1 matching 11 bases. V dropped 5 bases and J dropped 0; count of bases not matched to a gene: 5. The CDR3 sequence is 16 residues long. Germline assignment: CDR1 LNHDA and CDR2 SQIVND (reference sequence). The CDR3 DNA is TGTGCCAGTAGTCTAGGGACAGGGGGACTGAACACTGAAGCTTTCTTT. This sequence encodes CASSLGTGGLNTEAFF.

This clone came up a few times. The chain's CDR3 is CASSLARWRYENTEAFF. The DNA of the CDR3 is TGTGCCAGCAGCTTAGCGCGCTGGAGATATGAGAACACTGAAGCTTTCTTT. The chain has TRBV7-9 and TRBJ1-1; D gene ambiguous. Looked up from germline, CDR1 is SEHNR and CDR2 is FQNEAQ (reference sequence). The CDR3 has 17 amino acids. The germline V and J ends were trimmed by 0 bases and 1 base, with 15 bases remaining between them.

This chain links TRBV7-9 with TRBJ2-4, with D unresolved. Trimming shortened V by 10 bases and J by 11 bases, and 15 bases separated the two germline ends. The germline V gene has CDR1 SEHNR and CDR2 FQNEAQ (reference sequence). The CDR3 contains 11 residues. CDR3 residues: CATEEASLQYF. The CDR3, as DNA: TGTGCCACCGAAGAGGCGAGCCTTCAGTACTTC.

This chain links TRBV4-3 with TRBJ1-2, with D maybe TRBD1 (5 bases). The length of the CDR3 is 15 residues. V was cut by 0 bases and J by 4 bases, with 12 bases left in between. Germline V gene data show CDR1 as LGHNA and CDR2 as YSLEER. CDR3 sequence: CASSQDTGLAYGYTF. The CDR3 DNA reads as TGCGCCAGCAGCCAAGATACGGGGCTGGCCTATGGCTACACCTTC.

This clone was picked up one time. The CDR3 coding sequence is TGTGCCAGCAGAGGGGGGAGTAGGGAAGCTTTCTTT. It is translated as CASRGGSREAFF. J is TRBJ1-1 and V is TRBV6-5; D might be TRBD1 (6 bases). Germline loops: CDR1 MNHEY, CDR2 SVGAGI. Trimming shortened V by 6 bases and J by 8 bases, and 13 bases separated the two germline ends. This CDR3 region has 12 residues.

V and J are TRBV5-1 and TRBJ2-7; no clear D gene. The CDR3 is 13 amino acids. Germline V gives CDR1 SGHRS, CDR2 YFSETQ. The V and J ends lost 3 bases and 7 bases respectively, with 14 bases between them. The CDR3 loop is CASSSDGPWEQYF. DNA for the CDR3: TGCGCCAGCAGCTCGGACGGGCCCTGGGAGCAGTACTTC.

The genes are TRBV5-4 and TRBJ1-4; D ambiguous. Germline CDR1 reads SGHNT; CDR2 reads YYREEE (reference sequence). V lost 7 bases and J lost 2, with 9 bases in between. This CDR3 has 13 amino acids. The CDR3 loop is CASQGSTNEKLFF. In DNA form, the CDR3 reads TGTGCCAGCCAAGGGAGCACTAATGAAAAACTGTTTTTT. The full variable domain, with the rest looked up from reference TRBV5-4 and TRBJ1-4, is ETGVTQSPTHLIKTRGQQVTLRCSSQSGHNTVSWYQQALGQGPQFIFQYYREEENGRGNFPPRFSGLQFPNYSSELNVNALELDDSALYLCASQGSTNEKLFFGSGTQLSVL.

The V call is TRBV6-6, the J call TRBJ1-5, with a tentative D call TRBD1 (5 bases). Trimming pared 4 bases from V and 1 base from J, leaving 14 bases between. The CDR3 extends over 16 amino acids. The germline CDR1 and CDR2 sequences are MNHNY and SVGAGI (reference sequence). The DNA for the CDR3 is TGTGCCAGCAGTTTAAGCCAGGGTAGGAGCAATCAGCCCCAGCATTTT. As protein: CASSLSQGRSNQPQHF.

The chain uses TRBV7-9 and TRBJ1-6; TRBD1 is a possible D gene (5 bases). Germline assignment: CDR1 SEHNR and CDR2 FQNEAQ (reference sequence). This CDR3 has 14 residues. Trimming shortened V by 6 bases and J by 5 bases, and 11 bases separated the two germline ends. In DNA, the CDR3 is TGTGCCAGCAGAGGGGACGGCGATAATTCACCCCTCCACTTT. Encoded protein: CASRGDGDNSPLHF.

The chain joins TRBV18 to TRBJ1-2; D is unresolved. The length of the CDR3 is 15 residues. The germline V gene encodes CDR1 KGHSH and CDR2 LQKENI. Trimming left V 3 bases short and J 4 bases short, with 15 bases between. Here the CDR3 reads CASSPTETGSYGYTF. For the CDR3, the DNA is TGTGCCAGCTCACCCACCGAAACCGGGAGCTATGGCTACACCTTC.

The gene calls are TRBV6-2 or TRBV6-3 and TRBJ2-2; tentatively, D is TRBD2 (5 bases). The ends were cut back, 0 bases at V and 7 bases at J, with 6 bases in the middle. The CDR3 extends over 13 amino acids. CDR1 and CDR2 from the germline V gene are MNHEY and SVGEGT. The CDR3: CASSYSRGGELFF. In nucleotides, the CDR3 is TGTGCCAGCAGTTACTCCCGGGGCGGGGAGCTGTTTTTT.

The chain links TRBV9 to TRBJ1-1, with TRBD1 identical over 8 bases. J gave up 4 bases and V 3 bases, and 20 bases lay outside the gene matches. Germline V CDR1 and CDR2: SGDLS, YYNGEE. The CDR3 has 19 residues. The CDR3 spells CASSGTGPDDTQPFTEAFF. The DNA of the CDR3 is TGTGCCAGCAGCGGGACAGGGCCCGACGATACACAGCCCTTCACTGAAGCTTTCTTT.

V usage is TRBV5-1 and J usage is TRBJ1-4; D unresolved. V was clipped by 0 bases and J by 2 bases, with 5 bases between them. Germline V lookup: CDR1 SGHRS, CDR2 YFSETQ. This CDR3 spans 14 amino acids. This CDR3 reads CASSLDGTNEKLFF. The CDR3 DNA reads TGCGCCAGCAGCTTGGACGGGACTAATGAAAAACTGTTTTTT.

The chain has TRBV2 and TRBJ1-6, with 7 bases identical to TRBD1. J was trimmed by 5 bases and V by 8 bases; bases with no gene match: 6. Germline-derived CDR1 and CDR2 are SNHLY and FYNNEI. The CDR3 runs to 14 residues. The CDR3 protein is CASGGTANNSPLHF. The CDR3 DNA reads TGTGCCAGCGGGGGGACAGCGAATAATTCACCCCTCCACTTT.

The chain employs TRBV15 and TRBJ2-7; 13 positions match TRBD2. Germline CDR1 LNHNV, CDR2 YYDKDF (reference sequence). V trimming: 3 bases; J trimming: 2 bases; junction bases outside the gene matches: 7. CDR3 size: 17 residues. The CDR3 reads CATSREPTSGRPYEQYF. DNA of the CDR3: TGTGCCACCAGCAGGGAACCGACTAGCGGGAGGCCCTACGAGCAGTACTTC.

The CDR3 is CASSYSYRGGSYEQYF. CDR3 coding DNA: TGTGCCAGCAGTTACTCCTACAGGGGAGGCTCCTACGAGCAGTACTTC. The chain couples TRBV6-2 or TRBV6-3 to TRBJ2-7, with D possibly being TRBD1 (7 bases). This CDR3 has 16 residues. Germline V gives CDR1 MNHEY, CDR2 SVGEGT. V lost 0 bases and J lost 0, with 12 bases in between.

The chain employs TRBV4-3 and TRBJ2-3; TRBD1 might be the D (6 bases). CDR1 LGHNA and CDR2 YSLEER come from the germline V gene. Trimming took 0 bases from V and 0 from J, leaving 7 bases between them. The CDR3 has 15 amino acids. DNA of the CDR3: TGCGCCAGCAGCCAAGATACAGGGAGCACAGATACGCAGTATTTT. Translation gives CASSQDTGSTDTQYF.

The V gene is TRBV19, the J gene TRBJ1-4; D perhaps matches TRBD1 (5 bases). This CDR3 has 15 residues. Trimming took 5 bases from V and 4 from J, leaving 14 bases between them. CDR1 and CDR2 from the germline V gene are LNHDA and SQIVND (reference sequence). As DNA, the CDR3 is TGTGCCAGTAGTGCGATCGACAGCCTTAATGAAAAACTGTTTTTT. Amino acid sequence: CASSAIDSLNEKLFF.

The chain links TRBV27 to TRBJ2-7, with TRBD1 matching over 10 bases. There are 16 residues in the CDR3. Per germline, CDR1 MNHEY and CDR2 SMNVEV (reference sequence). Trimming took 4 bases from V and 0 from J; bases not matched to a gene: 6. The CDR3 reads CASSSLDRGFSYEQYF. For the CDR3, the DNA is TGTGCCAGCAGTTCCCTGGACAGGGGGTTCTCCTACGAGCAGTACTTC.

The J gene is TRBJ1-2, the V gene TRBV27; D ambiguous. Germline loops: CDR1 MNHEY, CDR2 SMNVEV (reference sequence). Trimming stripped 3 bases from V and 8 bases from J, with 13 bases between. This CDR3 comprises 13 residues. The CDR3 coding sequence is TGTGCCAGCAGTTTGTCAGGTCGGGAAGGCTACACCTTC. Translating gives CASSLSGREGYTF.

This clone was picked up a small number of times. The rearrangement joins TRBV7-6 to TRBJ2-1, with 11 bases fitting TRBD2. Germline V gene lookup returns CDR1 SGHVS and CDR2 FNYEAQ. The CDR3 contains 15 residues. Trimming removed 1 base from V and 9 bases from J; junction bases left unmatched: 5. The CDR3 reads CASSLGLAGGSEQFF. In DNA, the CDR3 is TGTGCCAGCAGCTTAGGGCTAGCGGGAGGCAGTGAGCAGTTCTTC.

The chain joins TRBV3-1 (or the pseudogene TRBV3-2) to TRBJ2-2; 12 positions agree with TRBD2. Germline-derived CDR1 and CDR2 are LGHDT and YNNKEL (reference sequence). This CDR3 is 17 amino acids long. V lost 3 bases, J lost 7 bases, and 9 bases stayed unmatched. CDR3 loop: CASSHSALAGGIGELFF. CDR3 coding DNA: TGTGCCAGCAGCCACTCCGCCCTAGCGGGAGGGATCGGGGAGCTGTTTTTT.